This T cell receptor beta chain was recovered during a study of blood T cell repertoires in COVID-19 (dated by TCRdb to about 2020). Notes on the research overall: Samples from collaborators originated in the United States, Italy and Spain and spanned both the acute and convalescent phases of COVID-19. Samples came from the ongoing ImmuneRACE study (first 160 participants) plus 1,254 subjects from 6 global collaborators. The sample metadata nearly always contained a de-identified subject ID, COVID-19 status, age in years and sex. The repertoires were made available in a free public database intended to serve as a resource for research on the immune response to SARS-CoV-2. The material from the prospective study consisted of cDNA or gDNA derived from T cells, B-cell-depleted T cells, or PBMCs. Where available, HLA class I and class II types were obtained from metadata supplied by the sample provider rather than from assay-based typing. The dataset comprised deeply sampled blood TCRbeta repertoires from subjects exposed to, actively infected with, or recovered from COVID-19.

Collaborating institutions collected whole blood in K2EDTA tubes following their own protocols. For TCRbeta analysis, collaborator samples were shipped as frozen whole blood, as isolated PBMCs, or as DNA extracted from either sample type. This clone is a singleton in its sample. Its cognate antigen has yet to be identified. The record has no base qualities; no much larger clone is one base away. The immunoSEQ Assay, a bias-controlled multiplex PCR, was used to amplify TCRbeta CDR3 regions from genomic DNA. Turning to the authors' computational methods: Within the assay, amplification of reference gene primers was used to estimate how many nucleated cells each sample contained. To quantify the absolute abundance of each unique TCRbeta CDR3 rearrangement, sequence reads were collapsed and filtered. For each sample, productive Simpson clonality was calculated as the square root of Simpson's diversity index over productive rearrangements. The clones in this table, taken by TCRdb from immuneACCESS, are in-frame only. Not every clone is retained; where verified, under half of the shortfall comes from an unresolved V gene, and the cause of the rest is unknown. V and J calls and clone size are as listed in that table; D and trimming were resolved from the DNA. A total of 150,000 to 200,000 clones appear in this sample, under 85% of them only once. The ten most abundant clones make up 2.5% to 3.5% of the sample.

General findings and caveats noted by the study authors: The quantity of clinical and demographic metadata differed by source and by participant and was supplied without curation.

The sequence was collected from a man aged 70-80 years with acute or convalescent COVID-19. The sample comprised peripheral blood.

The CDR3 has the sequence CASSLQGRGMETQYF. The DNA sequence reads TGCGCCAGCAGCTTGCAGGGGCGGGGGATGGAGACCCAGTACTTC. The V gene is TRBV5-1 and the J gene is TRBJ2-5, and TRBD2 may be the D gene, going by 7 matching bases. CDR1 SGHRS and CDR2 YFSETQ are derived from the germline V gene. CDR3 length: 15 amino acids, cysteine to phenylalanine. The CDR3 DNA has 45 bases and is translated from base 1. At the junction V is shortened by 1 base and J by 5 bases, with 15 bases in between.